This T cell receptor beta chain stems from a study of human T cells and chemical hapten exposure. Ten or more counts support this clonotype. Antigen: not known. Time point denoted: patch test 1, 2 weeks after DPC sensitization. Treatment specified: therapeutic diphenylcyclopropenone sensitization with weekly scalp DPC. Germline assignment: CDR1 DFQATT and CDR2 SNEGSKA (reference sequence). This CDR3 spans 14 amino acids. Trimming shortened V by 4 bases and J by 7 bases, and 19 bases separated the two germline ends. TCRdb re-called the RACE reads through MiXCR, storing one row per CDR3 protein. The sample consists of about 15,000 distinct CDR3 sequences, around 17% of them appearing once. Overall study results and limits: Versus controls, expanded TCRs had significantly more large CDR3 similarity clusters.

The receptor comes from a woman between 25 and 40 years old with alopecia areata. Some clones in this sample may be carry-over from other donors' samples. The sequences come from whole blood, collected in connection with sensitization to the hapten diphenylcyclopropenone (DPC). The chain combines TRBV20-1 with TRBJ1-2; D uncertain. CDR3 sequence reads: CSAKADSMLSGYTF. CDR3 coding DNA: TGCAGTGCTAAGGCGGACTCCATGTTAAGTGGCTACACCTTC.